This T cell receptor beta chain was profiled in a study of T cells in Graves' hyperthyroidism and ophthalmopathy. The study's findings and limits: Ophthalmopathy stood apart from stable hyperthyroidism in a 13 V-J model. Researchers found most expanded thyroid clonotypes above 0.001 in blood as well.

The V end was cut by 4 bases, the J end by 1 base, with 17 bases between. This CDR3 comprises 17 residues. CDR1 and CDR2 (germline): SGDLS, YYNGEE. In patients aged 18 to 65, hyperthyroidism was newly diagnosed, with duration under 2 months. The source of the PBMCs was approximately 10 ml of fresh peripheral blood. RNA transcripts yielded amplified TCR beta CDR3 regions. HTBI primers drove first-round RT-PCR of the TCR CDR3. TCRdb processed the multiplex PCR reads anew with MiXCR; each CDR3 protein has one entry. The table has roughly 380,000 distinct CDR3 sequences, roughly 14% seen once. Regarding this clonotype: Its specificity is not known.

Sequencing was performed on blood. The receptor comes from a woman aged 55-69 years with Graves' hyperthyroidism. The chain has TRBV9 and TRBJ2-2; possibly TRBD2 for D (7 bases). The CDR3 nucleotides read TGTGCCAGCAGCCTGGGGGGGCGAGCGGGGAACACCGGGGAGCTGTTTTTT. Residues: CASSLGGRAGNTGELFF.